Sequencing of this TCR beta chain was carried out in a study of early T cells in non-severe SARS-CoV-2 infection (dated by TCRdb to the early 2020s). For context, the study as a whole: TCR sequencing used bulk RNA from unsorted whole blood, so alpha and beta chains could not be paired.

The sample holds many counts of this clonotype. Which antigen it targets is not known. There are no base qualities to consult, and no much larger clone falls within one base. Overall study results and their limits: VDJdb matching was skewed toward anti-spike CD8 responses, so virus-specific expansions were likely underestimated and private and CD4 specificities were missed.

Library preparation was by 5' RACE. These reads were obtained on a NextSeq 500. The TCR library protocol attached unique molecular identifiers to individual cDNA molecules to correct for sequencing error and PCR bias. TCR alpha and beta chains were both sequenced, and the abundances of alpha and beta sequences in each sample were closely correlated with each other. The original methods were these. V gene, J gene and CDR3 annotation of TCR sequences was performed with Decombinator V4. Expanded TCRs were defined as changing significantly between any two time points under a Poisson model with p below 0.0001. TCR abundances were normalised to the total number of TCRs sequenced per sample and were expressed as counts per million. TRAV1-2 paired with TRAJ12, TRAJ20 or TRAJ33 defined MAIT TCRs, while TRAV10 paired with TRAJ18 defined iNKT TCRs. VDJdb, accessed 1 November 2021, was searched for CMV, EBV and SARS-CoV-2 annotated TCRs, with TCRs annotated for multiple antigens excluded. Clones were called with MiXCR by TCRdb after fastp trimmed the public reads at Q25, and only in-frame beta chains were retained. Every distinct CDR3 protein forms one entry, paired with its most common genes and DNA. What appears here as the V and J calls and clone size reflects TCRdb's work, not the paper's. The sample table lists about 48,000 distinct CDR3 sequences, approximately 9.8% of them with a count of one. Of the sample, almost 8.5% falls within the top ten clones.

The study was a case-control design nested within a healthcare worker cohort in London, UK, with weekly nasopharyngeal swab PCR tests and blood sampling. Healthcare workers were enrolled in the week of the UK lockdown, from 23 to 31 March 2020, and were followed every week for up to roughly 15 weeks. According to the germline V gene, CDR1 reads MDHEN and CDR2 reads SYDVKM. V lost 0 bases and J lost 12 bases; the stretch between them is 14 bases long. Including the terminal cysteine and phenylalanine, the CDR3 comprises 14 residues. Of the read, only the CDR3 DNA is kept; its 42 bases are in frame from base 1.

Sequencing was performed on whole blood. This TCR was recovered from an adult who was a healthcare worker with PCR-confirmed SARS-CoV-2 infection or an uninfected control (not recorded which). The chain employs TRBV28 and TRBJ1-4, and perhaps TRBD1 as D gene, on 5 matching bases. CDR3 protein: CASSLWGLDEELFF. The DNA is as follows: TGTGCCAGCAGTTTATGGGGACTGGATGAGGAACTGTTTTTT.